One sample yielded the 8 T cell receptor beta chains listed below, sequenced in a study of blood T cell repertoires in COVID-19. Only in-frame clones appear in the TCRdb table, and some are missing; sequencing was by immunoSEQ multiplex PCR. The data show approximately 190,000 clones, about 80% seen once. Sequencing input: peripheral blood. These receptors originate from a human donor with acute or convalescent COVID-19. The donor label of this sample is uncertain.

This clone was seen a single time. This chain links TRBV18 with TRBJ2-3, with D maybe TRBD2 (6 bases). Germline V gene lookup returns CDR1 KGHSH and CDR2 LQKENI. The CDR3 runs 15 residues. Deletions cut 2 bases from V and 1 base from J, with 10 bases between. CDR3 sequence reads: CASSPWGGGTDTQYF. CDR3 DNA: TGTGCCAGCTCACCATGGGGAGGTGGCACAGATACGCAGTATTTT.

This chain uses TRBV5-1 with TRBJ1-1, with 7 bases matching TRBD1. V dropped 4 bases and J dropped 3; count of bases not matched to a gene: 9. This CDR3 is 15 amino acids long. Germline V gene sequence: CDR1 SGHRS, CDR2 YFSETQ. This chain's CDR3 is CASSQRGQSDTEAFF. In nucleotides, the CDR3 is TGCGCCAGCAGCCAGAGGGGACAGAGCGACACTGAAGCTTTCTTT.

V and J are TRBV7-3 and TRBJ2-7, with TRBD1 matching over 7 bases. The CDR3 is 14 residues long. Trimming at V came to 5 bases and at J to 0 bases, leaving 4 bases not matched to a gene. CDR1 and CDR2 (germline): SGHTA, FQGTGA. The CDR3 nucleotides read TGTGCCAGCAGCCTACAGGGGAGCTCCTACGAGCAGTACTTC. It codes for CASSLQGSSYEQYF.

The CDR3 region has the DNA TGTGCCAGCAGCCATCTCCAGTCTTTCAATCAGCCCCAGCATTTT. As protein: CASSHLQSFNQPQHF. This chain joins TRBV4-2 and TRBJ1-5, with D uncertain. CDR3 length: 15 amino acids. Trimming removed 3 bases from V and 3 bases from J, with 12 bases in between. From germline, CDR1 is LGHNA and CDR2 YNFKEQ.

The chain employs TRBV28 and TRBJ2-7, with TRBD2 matching over 8 bases. The V and J ends lost 2 bases and 4 bases, in that order; junction bases with no gene match: 4. Germline loops: CDR1 MDHEN, CDR2 SYDVKM. The CDR3 sequence is 14 residues long. The CDR3 nucleotides read TGTGCCAGCAGTTTACAGGGCGGGAGGTACGAGCAGTACTTC. This translates into CASSLQGGRYEQYF.

The chain combines TRBV9 with TRBJ1-1, with D unclear. Trimming took 0 bases from V and 3 from J, leaving 6 bases between them. The CDR3 sequence is 13 residues long. Germline V gives CDR1 SGDLS, CDR2 YYNGEE. CDR3 nucleotide sequence: TGTGCCAGCAGCGTAGAACAGTACACTGAAGCTTTCTTT. Protein sequence: CASSVEQYTEAFF.

The chain links TRBV25-1 to TRBJ2-5; a weak D match, TRBD2 (7 bases). Per the germline V gene, CDR1 is MGHDK and CDR2 is SYGVNS. The CDR3 covers 14 residues. Trimming took 9 bases from V and 0 from J, leaving 14 bases between them. Here the CDR3 DNA reads TGTGCCAGTCAGCGGGACACACACCAAGAGACCCAGTACTTC. Translation: CASQRDTHQETQYF.

The chain has TRBV11-2 and TRBJ2-2; D unresolved. The germline V and J ends were trimmed by 7 bases and 6 bases, with 6 bases remaining between them. Per germline, CDR1 SGHAT and CDR2 FQNNGV. The CDR3 consists of 11 residues. CDR3 in DNA: TGTGCCAGCACCCTCTCCGGGGAGCTGTTTTTT. Translated, it gives CASTLSGELFF.